This TCR beta chain emerged from a study of cytomegalovirus exposure and HLA in healthy donors. General study points: Altogether, 150 to 200 TCR beta chains were recorded as cytomegalovirus-associated. A few CMV-associated chains proved CMV antigen-specific in vitro.

Concerning this clone itself: Its antigen is unknown.

Deletions cut 0 bases from V and 0 bases from J, with 8 bases between. The CDR3 loop spans 16 amino acids. CDR1 MGHRA and CDR2 YSYEKL come from the germline V gene. The PCR made use of 60 Vbeta and 13 Jbeta primers. The method was immunoSEQ multiplex PCR; TCRdb's version includes in-frame clones alone and lacks a portion of them. The top ten hold 1.5% to 1.9% of the sample, which has 180,000 or so clones, roughly 87% seen once. This receptor was identified in a middle-aged man in good health and CMV-seronegative. The chain carries TRBV4-1 and TRBJ1-4; D not resolved. The sequenced sample consisted of PBMCs. In DNA, the CDR3 is TGCGCCAGCAGCCAAGATGGAGGAGCAACTAATGAAAAACTGTTTTTT. Translating gives CASSQDGGATNEKLFF.